The 2 T cell receptor beta chains below all came from one sample that was sequenced in a study of blood T cells in healthy people across ages. A second PCR of about 6 to 12 cycles used a sample-barcoded 5' primer and a J-beta primer mix. One entry per CDR3 protein results from TCRdb running MiXCR on the 5' RACE reads. The table lists 600,000 or so distinct CDR3 sequences, less than 60% of them singletons. The sample consisted of blood. The origin of the receptors is an elderly man in good health.

This rearrangement joins TRBV6-1 to TRBJ2-7, with 8 bases lining up with TRBD2. Germline assignment: CDR1 MNHNS and CDR2 SASEGT. The V gene end was trimmed by 4 bases and the J gene end by 3 bases; junction bases not matched to a gene: 2. The CDR3 covers 13 residues. CDR3 sequence (DNA): TGTGCCAGCAGTGTGAGCGGGAGCTACGAGCAGTACTTC. As protein: CASSVSGSYEQYF.

The chain employs TRBV9 and TRBJ2-1, with 8 bases that match TRBD2. Germline V lookup: CDR1 SGDLS, CDR2 YYNGEE. Germline trimming cut 0 bases from V and 5 bases from J; bases unmatched to any gene: 4. The CDR3 sequence is 15 residues long. As DNA, the CDR3 is TGTGCCAGCAGCGTAGCAGCGGGGGACGACAATGAGCAGTTCTTC. Translating it yields CASSVAAGDDNEQFF.